These 14 T cell receptor beta chains came from one sample sequenced in a study of graft-versus-host responses after intestinal transplantation. These TCRs' antigens remain unknown. Assay: immunoSEQ multiplex PCR; the TCRdb copy retains only in-frame clones and omits some. The data show about 89,000 clones, roughly 90% seen once. The sample consisted of unstimulated CD4+ T cells sorted from spleen or lymph node cells, taken before intestinal transplant. These receptors all come from a human donor who received an intestinal transplant.

The chain's CDR3 is CASTSLGTGGEATEAFF. The CDR3 DNA sequence: TGTGCCAGCACCAGCCTCGGGACAGGGGGCGAGGCCACTGAAGCTTTCTTT. The chain combines TRBV18 with TRBJ1-1, with TRBD1 identical over 12 bases. The V gene end was trimmed by 8 bases and the J gene end by 4 bases; junction bases not matched to a gene: 14. Germline CDR1 is KGHSH and CDR2 is LQKENI. The CDR3 loop spans 17 amino acids.

The chain carries TRBV28 and TRBJ2-2; 12 bases fit TRBD2. Unmatched junction bases numbered 2, after V lost 2 bases and J lost 7 bases. From germline, CDR1 is MDHEN and CDR2 SYDVKM. The CDR3 extends over 15 amino acids. The CDR3 coding sequence is TGTGCCAGCAGTTTACGACTAGCGGGAGTCGGGGAGCTGTTTTTT. Its translation: CASSLRLAGVGELFF.

The J gene is TRBJ1-1, the V gene TRBV5-6, with D possibly TRBD1 on 6 matching bases. CDR1 and CDR2 (germline): SGHDT, YYEEEE. The CDR3 totals 15 residues. The V and J ends lost 0 bases and 4 bases respectively, with 13 bases between them. The CDR3 coding sequence is TGTGCCAGCAGCTTGGTGGCAGGGGCGGGCACTGAAGCTTTCTTT. Protein sequence: CASSLVAGAGTEAFF.

The rearrangement joins TRBV5-1 to TRBJ1-5; 7 bases agree with TRBD1. CDR3 length: 13 amino acids. The V segment lost 1 base and the J segment 7 bases; nucleotides outside the gene matches: 2. CDR1 is SGHRS and CDR2 is YFSETQ in the germline V gene. For the CDR3, the DNA is TGCGCCAGCAGCTTGTCAGGGGGACAGCCCCAGCATTTT. Translation gives CASSLSGGQPQHF.

The chain couples TRBV25-1 to TRBJ2-1, with 9 nucleotides matching TRBD2. Trimming took 7 bases from V and 5 from J; bases not matched to a gene: 6. The CDR3 extends over 14 amino acids. CDR1 MGHDK and CDR2 SYGVNS come from the germline V gene. The CDR3 spells CASKQREADNEQFF. CDR3 nucleotide sequence: TGTGCCAGCAAGCAGCGGGAGGCGGACAATGAGCAGTTCTTC.

The J gene is TRBJ2-2, the V gene TRBV9; 7 bases map to TRBD1. The J segment lost 0 bases and the V segment lost 6 bases, leaving 2 bases of the junction unmatched. This CDR3 is built from 14 residues. Germline CDR1 and CDR2: SGDLS and YYNGEE. CDR3 in DNA: TGTGCCAGCAACGGACAGGCGAACACCGGGGAGCTGTTTTTT. This sequence encodes CASNGQANTGELFF. The entire variable domain, with the rest obtained from reference TRBV9 and TRBJ2-2, is as follows: DSGVTQTPKHLITATGQRVTLRCSPRSGDLSVYWYQQSLDQGLQFLIQYYNGEERAKGNILERFSAQQFPDLHSELNLSSLELGDSALYFCASNGQANTGELFFGEGSRLTVL.

The rearrangement links TRBV30 to TRBJ2-7, with D perhaps TRBD1 (5 bases). Germline CDR1 reads GTSNPN; CDR2 reads SVGIG (reference sequence). The CDR3 is 17 amino acids. The ends were cut back, 0 bases at V and 2 bases at J, with 20 bases in the middle. The CDR3 DNA is TGTGCCTGGAGTGTAAGGCCCCCCTTCGACAGTGCCTACGAGCAGTACTTC. This codes for CAWSVRPPFDSAYEQYF.

This chain connects TRBV10-2 to TRBJ1-3, with D unclear. Trimming stripped 4 bases from V and 0 bases from J, with 10 bases between. Looked up from germline, CDR1 is WSHSY and CDR2 is SAAADI. This CDR3 region has 15 residues. This CDR3 is CASSGTPNSGNTIYF. In DNA, the CDR3 is TGCGCCAGCAGTGGGACTCCAAACTCTGGAAACACCATATATTTT.

The chain has TRBV5-1 and TRBJ1-1, with 7 bases fitting TRBD1. The trim removed 8 bases at V and 4 bases at J, leaving 8 bases unmatched. Germline V lookup: CDR1 SGHRS, CDR2 YFSETQ. The CDR3 has 13 amino acids. In nucleotides, the CDR3 is TGCGCCAGTAGACAGGGCGGGACCACTGAAGCTTTCTTT. This encodes CASRQGGTTEAFF.

The chain recombines TRBV18 with TRBJ2-7; 12 positions match TRBD2. The CDR3 spans 16 residues. Germline CDR1 reads KGHSH; CDR2 reads LQKENI. Losses at the gene ends were 0 bases for V and 3 bases for J; bases not matched to a gene: 3. CDR3 coding DNA: TGTGCCAGCTCACCACCGACTAGCGGGAGAGGCTACGAGCAGTACTTC. As protein: CASSPPTSGRGYEQYF.

This chain uses TRBV6-5 with TRBJ1-5; possible D gene TRBD1, 5 bases. This CDR3 comprises 15 residues. Trimming removed 6 bases from V and 8 bases from J, with 20 bases in between. The germline V gene encodes CDR1 MNHEY and CDR2 SVGAGI. This chain's CDR3 is CASRPGHVAGEPQHF. The DNA for the CDR3 is TGTGCCAGCAGGCCGGGGCACGTCGCCGGGGAGCCCCAGCATTTT.

The V gene is TRBV5-5, the J gene TRBJ2-1; TRBD2 matches 12 bases. Germline CDR1 reads SGHKS; CDR2 reads YYEKEE (reference sequence). This CDR3 has 19 residues. The V segment lost 1 base and the J segment 8 bases; nucleotides outside the gene matches: 16. Written as DNA, the CDR3 is TGTGCCAGCAGCTTGATGACTAGCGGGAGATGGTCCCTCGTATATGAGCAGTTCTTC. It translates to CASSLMTSGRWSLVYEQFF.

This clone was detected once. This chain connects TRBV9 to TRBJ2-7, with D perhaps TRBD1 (5 bases). Trimming took 0 bases from V and 2 from J, leaving 9 bases between them. CDR1 and CDR2 from the germline V gene are SGDLS and YYNGEE. The CDR3 spans 14 residues. CDR3 protein: CASSVGQFTYEQYF. Here the CDR3 DNA reads TGTGCCAGCAGCGTAGGACAGTTCACCTACGAGCAGTACTTC.

The chain employs TRBV6-1 and TRBJ1-4; 7 bases are a match to TRBD1. Germline V gene data show CDR1 as MNHNS and CDR2 as SASEGT. The trim removed 3 bases at V and 3 bases at J, leaving 10 bases unmatched. The CDR3 runs to 17 residues. The CDR3: CASSDWGRGASNEKLFF. The CDR3 nucleotides read TGTGCCAGCAGTGATTGGGGCAGGGGGGCTTCTAATGAAAAACTGTTTTTT.